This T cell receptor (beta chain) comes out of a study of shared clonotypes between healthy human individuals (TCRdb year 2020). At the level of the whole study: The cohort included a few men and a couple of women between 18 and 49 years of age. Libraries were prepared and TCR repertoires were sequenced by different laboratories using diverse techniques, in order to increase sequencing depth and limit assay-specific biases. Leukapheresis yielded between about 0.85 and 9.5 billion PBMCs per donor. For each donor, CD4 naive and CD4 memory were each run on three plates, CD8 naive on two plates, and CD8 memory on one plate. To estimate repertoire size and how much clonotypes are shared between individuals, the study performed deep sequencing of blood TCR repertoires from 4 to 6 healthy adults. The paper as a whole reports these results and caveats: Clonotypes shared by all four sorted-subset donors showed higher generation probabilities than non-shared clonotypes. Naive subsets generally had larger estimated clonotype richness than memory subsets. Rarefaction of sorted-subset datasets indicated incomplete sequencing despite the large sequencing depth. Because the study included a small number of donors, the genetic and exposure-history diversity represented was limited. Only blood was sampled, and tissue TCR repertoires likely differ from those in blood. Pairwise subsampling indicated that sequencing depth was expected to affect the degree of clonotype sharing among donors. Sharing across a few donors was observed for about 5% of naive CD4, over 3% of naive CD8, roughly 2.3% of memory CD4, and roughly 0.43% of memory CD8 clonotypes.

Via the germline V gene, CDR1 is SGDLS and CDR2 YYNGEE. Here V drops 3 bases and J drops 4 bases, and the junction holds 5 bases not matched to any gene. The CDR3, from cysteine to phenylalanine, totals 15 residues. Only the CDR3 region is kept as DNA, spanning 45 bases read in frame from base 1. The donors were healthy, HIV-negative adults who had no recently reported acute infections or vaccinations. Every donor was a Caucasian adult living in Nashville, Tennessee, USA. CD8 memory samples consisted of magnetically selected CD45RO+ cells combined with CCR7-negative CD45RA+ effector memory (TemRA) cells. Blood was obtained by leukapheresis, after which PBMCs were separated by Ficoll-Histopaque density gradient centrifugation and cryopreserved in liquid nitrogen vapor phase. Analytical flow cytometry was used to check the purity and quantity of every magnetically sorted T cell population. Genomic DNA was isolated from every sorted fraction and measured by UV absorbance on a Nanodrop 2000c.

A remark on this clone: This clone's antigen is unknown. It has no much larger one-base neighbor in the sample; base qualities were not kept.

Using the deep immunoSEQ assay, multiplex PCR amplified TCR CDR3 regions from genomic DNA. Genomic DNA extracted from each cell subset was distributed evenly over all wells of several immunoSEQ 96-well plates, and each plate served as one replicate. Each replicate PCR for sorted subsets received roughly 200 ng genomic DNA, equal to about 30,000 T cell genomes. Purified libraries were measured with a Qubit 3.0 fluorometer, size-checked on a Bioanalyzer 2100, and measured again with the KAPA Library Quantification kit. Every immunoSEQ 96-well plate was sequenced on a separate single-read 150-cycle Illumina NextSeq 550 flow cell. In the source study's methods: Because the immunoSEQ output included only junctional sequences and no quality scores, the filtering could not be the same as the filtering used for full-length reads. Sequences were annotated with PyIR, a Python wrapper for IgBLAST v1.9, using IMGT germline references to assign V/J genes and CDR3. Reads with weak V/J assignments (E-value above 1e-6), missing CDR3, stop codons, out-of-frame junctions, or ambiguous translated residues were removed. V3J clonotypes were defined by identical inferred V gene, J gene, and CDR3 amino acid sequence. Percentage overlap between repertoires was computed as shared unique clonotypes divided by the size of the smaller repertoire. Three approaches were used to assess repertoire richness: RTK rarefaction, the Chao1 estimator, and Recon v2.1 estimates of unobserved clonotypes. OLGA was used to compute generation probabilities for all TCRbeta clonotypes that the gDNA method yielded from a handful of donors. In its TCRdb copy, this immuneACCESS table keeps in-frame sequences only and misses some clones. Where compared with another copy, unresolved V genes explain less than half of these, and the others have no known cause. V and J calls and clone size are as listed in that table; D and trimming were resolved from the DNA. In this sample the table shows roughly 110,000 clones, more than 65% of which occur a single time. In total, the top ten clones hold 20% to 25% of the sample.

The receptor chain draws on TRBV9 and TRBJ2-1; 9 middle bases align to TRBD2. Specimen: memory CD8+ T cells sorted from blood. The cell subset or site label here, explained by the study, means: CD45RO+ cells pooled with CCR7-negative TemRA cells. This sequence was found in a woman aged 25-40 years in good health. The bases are TGTGCCAGCAGCGAATCGGGACTAGCTTACAATGAGCAGTTCTTC. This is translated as CASSESGLAYNEQFF.